The rows below give T cell receptor beta chains drawn from one sample of a study of human T cells and chemical hapten exposure. TCRdb re-derived calls from the RACE reads in MiXCR, one entry per CDR3 protein. The table includes roughly 71,000 distinct CDR3 sequences, roughly 11% detected once. Here the sequenced sample was whole blood, taken in connection with sensitization to the hapten diphenylcyclopropenone (DPC). Receptors were obtained from a woman aged 50 to 65 with alopecia areata. Some clones in this sample may be carry-over from other donors' samples. Both conserved end residues are part of each CDR3. D genes are given only for firm matches. Clone size is shown for a subset of rows, as once, few, many or a class of expanded clone.

d_gene,abundance,v_gene,j_gene,CDR3aa,CDR3nt
TRBD1,many,TRBV4-2,TRBJ1-5,CASSQSDRAGQPQHF,TGTGCCAGCAGCCAATCGGACAGGGCAGGCCAGCCCCAGCATTTT
TRBD2,few,TRBV5-1,TRBJ2-2,CASSFPGLAGTGELFF,TGCGCCAGCAGCTTCCCCGGACTAGCGGGCACCGGGGAGCTGTTTTTT
TRBD1,NA,TRBV28,TRBJ1-2,CASIRTGANYGYTF,TGTGCCAGCATTAGGACAGGTGCTAACTATGGCTACACCTTC
NA,NA,TRBV24-1,TRBJ2-1,CATSDRGPRKQFF,TGTGCCACCAGTGACCGGGGACCGCGGAAGCAGTTCTTC
TRBD2,few,TRBV27,TRBJ2-1,CASRTSGGFEQFF,TGTGCCAGCAGGACTAGCGGGGGGTTTGAGCAGTTCTTC
TRBD2,many,TRBV10-1,TRBJ2-7,CASSESGSGGRYEQYF,TGCGCCAGCAGTGAGTCCGGGAGCGGGGGCCGCTACGAGCAGTACTTC
TRBD1,few,TRBV6-5,TRBJ1-5,CASSLGQYQPQHF,TGTGCCAGCAGCCTGGGACAGTATCAGCCCCAGCATTTT
NA,many,TRBV7-2,TRBJ1-1,CASSREATKTNTEAFF,TGTGCCAGCAGCAGAGAAGCTACGAAAACGAACACTGAAGCTTTCTTT
TRBD2,NA,TRBV12-3/TRBV12-4,TRBJ2-7,CASSLISAGGSEQYF,TGTGCCAGCAGCCTCATTTCAGCGGGAGGAAGCGAGCAGTACTTC
NA,once,TRBV20-1,TRBJ2-2,CNAGGLSNTGELFF,TGCAATGCTGGGGGGCTATCTAACACCGGGGAGCTGTTTTTT
NA,NA,TRBV4-3,TRBJ1-1,CASSRDSMGNTEAFF,TGCGCCAGCAGCCGAGACAGTATGGGGAACACTGAAGCTTTCTTT
NA,many,TRBV28,TRBJ1-5,CASSLWAGGTGQPQHF,TGTGCCAGCAGTTTATGGGCAGGAGGAACAGGTCAGCCCCAGCATTTT
TRBD1,NA,TRBV20-1,TRBJ2-1,CSAGTGPHNEQFF,TGCAGTGCTGGGACAGGGCCCCACAATGAGCAGTTCTTC
NA,many,TRBV4-1,TRBJ1-1,CASSQFTGSGGTEAFF,TGCGCCAGCAGCCAATTCACAGGGTCCGGGGGCACTGAAGCTTTCTTT
NA,NA,TRBV29-1,TRBJ1-1,CSVVPLSQNTEAFF,TGCAGCGTGGTCCCCCTGTCCCAGAACACTGAAGCTTTCTTT
NA,NA,TRBV12-3/TRBV12-4,TRBJ2-1,CASSTGPRYNEQFF,TGTGCCAGCAGTACAGGGCCTAGGTACAATGAGCAGTTCTTC
NA,many,TRBV27,TRBJ2-2,CASSLVPFQGTGELFF,TGTGCCAGCAGTTTAGTCCCGTTTCAGGGCACCGGGGAGCTGTTTTTT
NA,few,TRBV6-2/TRBV6-3,TRBJ2-7,CASNTGFRTGYEQYF,TGTGCCAGCAATACAGGCTTCCGGACCGGATACGAGCAGTACTTC
NA,NA,TRBV4-1,TRBJ2-7,CASSHSSLSSYEQYF,TGCGCCAGCAGCCACTCTAGCCTGAGCTCCTACGAGCAGTACTTC
TRBD1,many,TRBV18,TRBJ2-5,CASSLGQEETQYF,TGTGCCAGCTCACTGGGACAGGAAGAGACCCAGTACTTC
TRBD1,many,TRBV12-3/TRBV12-4,TRBJ1-5,CASSLGGGHNQPQHF,TGTGCCAGCAGTTTGGGAGGGGGCCACAATCAGCCCCAGCATTTT
NA,many,TRBV6-5,TRBJ1-1,CASSPSGGNAEAFF,TGTGCCAGCAGCCCGAGCGGGGGAAACGCTGAAGCTTTCTTT
NA,NA,TRBV28,TRBJ1-5,CASKTDSNQPQHF,TGTGCCAGCAAGACAGATAGCAATCAGCCCCAGCATTTT
NA,many,TRBV7-2,TRBJ1-1,CASSPRRGPEAFF,TGTGCCAGCAGCCCCCGGAGGGGCCCTGAAGCTTTCTTT
NA,many,TRBV18,TRBJ1-2,CASSQGQSNYGYTF,TGTGCCAGCTCCCAAGGACAGAGTAACTATGGCTACACCTTC
NA,many,TRBV7-9,TRBJ1-6,CASSRNSKSPLHF,TGTGCCAGCAGCCGGAACTCTAAATCACCCCTCCACTTT
NA,few,TRBV2,TRBJ2-6,CASSGQISGANVLTF,TGTGCCAGCAGTGGACAGATATCTGGGGCCAACGTCCTGACTTTC